A single TCR beta chain is shown here with its context. This sample was included in a study of T cell repertoires in ileal Crohn's disease. This table comes from immunoSEQ multiplex PCR, and its TCRdb copy is limited to in-frame clones, with some not included. This repertoire shows roughly 7,000 clones, 85% to 95% found once; its top ten account for over 1.5%. The junction had 20 bases not matched to a gene; V was cut back by 5 bases and J by 7 bases. Germline V gives CDR1 MNHEY, CDR2 SMNVEV (reference sequence). The CDR3 is 19 residues long. This sequence was found in an adult with Crohn's disease. The specimen was ileal tissue. The chain combines TRBV27 with TRBJ2-7; TRBD2 agrees at 13 bases. The DNA of the CDR3 is TGTGCCAGCAGTAGGGATCAAGGGGGCCAAGGACTAGCGGGAGTTGAGCAGTACTTC. Translation gives CASSRDQGGQGLAGVEQYF.